This T cell receptor (beta chain) was recovered during a study of control samples from healthy donors and cancer patients. TCRdb's copy holds only in-frame clones and misses some; the assay was immunoSEQ multiplex PCR. This table has approximately 140,000 clones, 88% appearing once. CDR3 size: 14 residues. The V gene lost 2 bases and the J gene lost 0 bases, with 5 bases spanning the gap. CDR1 MNHEY and CDR2 SVGAGI come from the germline V gene. This clonotype was obtained from a young woman in good health. Sequencing was carried out using blood. The genes are TRBV6-5 and TRBJ1-3; D is undetermined. CDR3 residues: CASSYGSSGNTIYF. DNA of the CDR3: TGTGCCAGCAGTTACGGGAGCTCTGGAAACACCATATATTTT.